Listed below are T cell receptor beta chains from one sample, sequenced in a study of human T cells and chemical hapten exposure. TCRdb itself ran the RACE reads through MiXCR, one entry per CDR3 protein. The table has about 340,000 distinct CDR3 sequences, around 7% seen once; the top ten hold about 8%. The specimen comprised whole blood, sampled in connection with sensitization to the hapten diphenylcyclopropenone (DPC). These receptors were taken from a woman under 30 with alopecia areata. Some clones in this sample may be carry-over from other donors' samples. CDR3s include the opening cysteine and the closing phenylalanine or tryptophan. D genes are given only for firm matches. Clone size is not always given. Where it is, it says once, few, many or a class for expanded clones.

D gene,V gene,J gene,clone size,CDR3 DNA,CDR3 protein
NA,TRBV28,TRBJ2-7,few,TGTGCCAGCAGTAAGGATTGGGGCAGCTCCTACGAGCAGTACTTC,CASSKDWGSSYEQYF
NA,TRBV4-3,TRBJ1-1,NA,TGCGCCAGCAGCCAGTCGAACACTGAAGCTTTCTTT,CASSQSNTEAFF
NA,TRBV3-1,TRBJ1-4,NA,TGTGCCAGCAGCCAATATTACCGGTTGGGTCGAGCTAATGAAAAACTGTTTTTT,CASSQYYRLGRANEKLFF
NA,TRBV18,TRBJ2-3,many,TGTGCCAGCTCACCACCGAGCGGCACAGATACGCAGTATTTT,CASSPPSGTDTQYF
TRBD1,TRBV6-5,TRBJ2-2,NA,TGTGCCAGCAATAGAGGACAGGCGAACACCGGGGAGCTGTTTTTT,CASNRGQANTGELFF
TRBD1,TRBV7-2,TRBJ1-1,few,TGTGCCAGCAGCTTTCAGGGGGCAGGAACTGAAGCTTTCTTT,CASSFQGAGTEAFF
NA,TRBV20-1,TRBJ2-2,NA,TGCAGTGCTAGTTCGGGGGCGACCACCGGGGAGCTGTTTTTT,CSASSGATTGELFF
NA,TRBV6-5,TRBJ1-1,NA,TGTGCCAGCCAAAAGGGAGGGCTCGGGGGGACTGAAGCTTTCTTT,CASQKGGLGGTEAFF
NA,TRBV9,TRBJ2-1,many,TGTGCCAGCAGCGGGAGCGGATCTACCAGTGAGCAGTTCTTC,CASSGSGSTSEQFF
NA,TRBV6-5,TRBJ1-5,NA,TGTGCCAGCAGCGGGGAGAATAGCAATCAGCCCCAGCATTTT,CASSGENSNQPQHF
NA,TRBV9,TRBJ1-6,NA,TGTGCCAGCAGCCCCCAGGGATCACCCCTCCACTTT,CASSPQGSPLHF
NA,TRBV9,TRBJ2-3,many,TGTGCCAGCAGCGTAGAGGGGGGCCCAGATACGCAGTATTTT,CASSVEGGPDTQYF
NA,TRBV15,TRBJ2-6,many,TGTGCCACCAGCAGACAGGGTCCCGGGGCCAACGTCCTGACTTTC,CATSRQGPGANVLTF
NA,TRBV6-5,TRBJ2-3,few,TGTGCCAGCAGTTACTCGGGGCCCCAAAGCACAGATACGCAGTATTTT,CASSYSGPQSTDTQYF
NA,TRBV7-3,TRBJ1-2,few,TGTGCCAGCAGCCTAGGGACAAGGGCTGCAAACTATGGCTACACCTTC,CASSLGTRAANYGYTF
NA,TRBV20-1,TRBJ2-7,NA,TGCAGTGCTACCCCCAAATTCTTCCCCTACGAGCAGTACTTC,CSATPKFFPYEQYF
NA,TRBV29-1,TRBJ2-3,many,TGCAGCGTTGTAGGCAGTGCAACAGATACGCAGTATTTT,CSVVGSATDTQYF
TRBD2,TRBV4-2,TRBJ2-5,few,TGTGCCAGCAGCTCTGGGACTAGCGGGTTACACCAAGAGACCCAGTACTTC,CASSSGTSGLHQETQYF
TRBD1,TRBV15,TRBJ1-1,NA,TGTGCCTCCAGCAGGACAGGGGAGAGCACTGAAGCTTTCTTT,CASSRTGESTEAFF
NA,TRBV20-1,TRBJ1-6,few,TGCAGTGCTAGAGATCGCTCAGGGGCGGATAATTCACCCCTCCACTTT,CSARDRSGADNSPLHF
TRBD2,TRBV5-1,TRBJ2-7,NA,TGCGCCAGCAGCTTGGAGCCTAGCGGGGGGCCCTACTCCTACGAGCAGTACTTC,CASSLEPSGGPYSYEQYF
NA,TRBV12-3/TRBV12-4,TRBJ2-1,many,TGTGCCAGCAGTCCGCTTGGGGGCCCTTACAATGAGCAGTTCTTC,CASSPLGGPYNEQFF
NA,TRBV12-3/TRBV12-4,TRBJ2-3,NA,TGTGCCAGCGGAATGAGGGGAACAGATACGCAGTATTTT,CASGMRGTDTQYF
NA,TRBV5-1,TRBJ2-3,many,TGCGCCAGCAGCCGAGGGACGGACCGCACAGATACGCAGTATTTT,CASSRGTDRTDTQYF
TRBD1,TRBV10-3,TRBJ2-1,NA,TGTGCCATCAGTGACCCAACCTTCGGCGGACAGGGCGAACATGAGCAGTTCTTC,CAISDPTFGGQGEHEQFF
NA,TRBV20-1,TRBJ1-6,NA,TGCAGTGCTAGAGAAGGTAACGATTCACCCCTCCACTTT,CSAREGNDSPLHF
NA,TRBV4-2,TRBJ2-7,NA,TGTGCCAGCAGCCAAGATACGTCCCCAGACTACGAGCAGTACTTC,CASSQDTSPDYEQYF
NA,TRBV29-1,TRBJ1-2,NA,TGCAGCGTTGAACTACAAACAGGGAACTATGGCTACACCTTC,CSVELQTGNYGYTF
TRBD1,TRBV6-4,TRBJ1-1,few,TGTGCCAGCAGTGCACAGGGGGCGAACACTGAAGCTTTCTTT,CASSAQGANTEAFF
NA,TRBV20-1,TRBJ2-6,few,TGCAGTGCCAACCCTGGGGCCAACGTCCTGACTTTC,CSANPGANVLTF
NA,TRBV6-5,TRBJ1-5,NA,TGTGCCAGCAGTTACTCAAGGGGCCTAGATCAGCCCCAGCATTTT,CASSYSRGLDQPQHF
NA,TRBV6-2/TRBV6-3,TRBJ1-1,NA,TGTGCCAGCGAGATGACTGGCACTGAAGCTTTCTTT,CASEMTGTEAFF
NA,TRBV11-2,TRBJ2-7,NA,TGTGCCAGCAGCTCGGGACTCCTGGCTTACGAGCAGTACTTC,CASSSGLLAYEQYF
TRBD2,TRBV4-2,TRBJ2-1,many,TGTGCCATTTCGCGGGGGGGCCCCCAGAGCTCCTACAATGAGCAGTTCTTC,CAISRGGPQSSYNEQFF
NA,TRBV7-8,TRBJ2-1,many,TGTGCCAGCAGCTCCTTCCGTGAGCAGTTCTTC,CASSSFREQFF
NA,TRBV28,TRBJ2-4,NA,TGTGCCAGCAGTTTACTTGGGGACTCCCGTTTGAACATTCAGTACTTC,CASSLLGDSRLNIQYF
NA,TRBV10-3,TRBJ1-1,NA,TGTGCCATCAGGCAAGACATGAACACTGAAGCTTTCTTT,CAIRQDMNTEAFF
NA,TRBV28,TRBJ1-1,many,TGTGCCAGCACAGAGAACACTGAAGCTTTCTTT,CASTENTEAFF
TRBD2,TRBV7-2,TRBJ2-3,many,TGTGCCAGCAGCTTAGTAAGGACTAGCGGGGGCACAGATACGCAGTATTTT,CASSLVRTSGGTDTQYF
NA,TRBV6-6,TRBJ1-2,few,TGTGCCAGCAGGGTTTTGGGAGGGGACTATGGCTACACCTTC,CASRVLGGDYGYTF
NA,TRBV7-2,TRBJ1-1,few,TGTGCCAGCAGCTGGGGACACCGGTCGGCTGAAGCTTTCTTT,CASSWGHRSAEAFF
TRBD1,TRBV12-5,TRBJ1-5,NA,TGTGCTAGTGGCCTGGGGGGAGGGGGCGCATCTCAGCCCCAGCATTTT,CASGLGGGGASQPQHF
NA,TRBV2,TRBJ1-1,few,TGTGCCAGCCGAATGGGGGATAAGAACACTGAAGCTTTCTTT,CASRMGDKNTEAFF
NA,TRBV7-2,TRBJ1-1,few,TGTGCCAGCAGCTTAGATGGGACAAGTCCTGAAGCTTTCTTT,CASSLDGTSPEAFF
TRBD2,TRBV3-1,TRBJ2-5,few,TGTGCCAGCAGTCGGTTGGCGGGAGCAGAGACCCAGTACTTC,CASSRLAGAETQYF
NA,TRBV29-1,TRBJ2-3,NA,TGCAGCGCCTCGAGGGGTGAGGTGTCAGATACGCAGTATTTT,CSASRGEVSDTQYF
NA,TRBV2,TRBJ1-1,NA,TGTGCCAGCAGTGAAGTAGTGAACACTGAAGCTTTCTTT,CASSEVVNTEAFF
NA,TRBV7-2,TRBJ1-2,NA,TGTGCCAGCAGCCGGACAGTATATGGCTACACCTTC,CASSRTVYGYTF
TRBD1,TRBV7-2,TRBJ2-7,NA,TGTGCCAGCAGCCCCCGGGACAGGGCTCCCCTTAACTACGAGCAGTACTTC,CASSPRDRAPLNYEQYF
NA,TRBV7-2,TRBJ2-6,many,TGTGCCAGCAGCTCGGCAGCGATGTGGGCCAACGTCCTGACTTTC,CASSSAAMWANVLTF
TRBD2,TRBV20-1,TRBJ2-1,many,TGCAGTGCCCTAAACCCTAGCGGGGGGCAAACCGCCAATGAGCAGTTCTTC,CSALNPSGGQTANEQFF
TRBD1,TRBV18,TRBJ1-4,few,TGTGCCAGCTCACCACCCGGTGGACAGGGGGGAAGTGAAAAACTGTTTTTT,CASSPPGGQGGSEKLFF
NA,TRBV11-3,TRBJ1-1,few,TGTGCCAGCAGCTTAAGATGGGGCCCGGGGACTGAAGCTTTCTTT,CASSLRWGPGTEAFF
TRBD2,TRBV10-3,TRBJ2-3,many,TGTGCCACCCGGAGCGGGGGGGCCGGGGGCACAGATACGCAGTATTTT,CATRSGGAGGTDTQYF